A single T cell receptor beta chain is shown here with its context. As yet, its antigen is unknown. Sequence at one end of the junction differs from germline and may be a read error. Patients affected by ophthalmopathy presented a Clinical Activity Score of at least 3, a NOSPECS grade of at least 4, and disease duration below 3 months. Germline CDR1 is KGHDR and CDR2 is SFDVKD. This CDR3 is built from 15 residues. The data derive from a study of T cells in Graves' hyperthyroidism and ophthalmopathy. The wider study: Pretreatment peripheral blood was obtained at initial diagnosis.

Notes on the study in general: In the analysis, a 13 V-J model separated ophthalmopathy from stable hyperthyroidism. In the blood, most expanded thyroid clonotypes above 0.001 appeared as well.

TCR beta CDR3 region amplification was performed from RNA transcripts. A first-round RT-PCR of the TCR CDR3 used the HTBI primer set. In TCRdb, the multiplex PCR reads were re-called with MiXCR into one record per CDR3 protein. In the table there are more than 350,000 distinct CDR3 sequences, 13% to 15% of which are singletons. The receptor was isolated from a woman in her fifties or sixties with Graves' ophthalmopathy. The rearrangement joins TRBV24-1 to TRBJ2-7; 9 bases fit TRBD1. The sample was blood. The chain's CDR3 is CATSDSRGQGYERYF. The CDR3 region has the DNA TGTGCCACCAGTGACTCGCGGGGACAGGGCTACGAGCGGTACTTC.